This T cell receptor beta chain was captured by sequencing in a study of blood T cell repertoires in COVID-19. Profiled with immunoSEQ multiplex PCR; TCRdb holds only in-frame clones, not every one. The table lists some 180,000 clones, approximately 87% of them singletons. The CDR3 length is 14 residues. Germline CDR1 reads LNHDA; CDR2 reads SQIVND (reference sequence). V lost 3 bases, J lost 4 bases, and 1 base stayed unmatched. The material sequenced was peripheral blood. The chain recombines TRBV19 with TRBJ2-4; 9 bases agree with TRBD1. This TCR derives from a man between 65 and 85 years old with active or convalescent COVID-19. The CDR3 bases are TGTGCCAGTAGTATCGGGACAGGGAAAAACATTCAGTACTTC. Translated, it gives CASSIGTGKNIQYF. The full variable domain, completed using reference TRBV19 and TRBJ2-4, is DGGITQSPKYLFRKEGQNVTLSCEQNLNHDAMYWYRQDPGQGLRLIYYSQIVNDFQKGDIAEGYSVSREKKESFPLTVTSAQKNPTAFYLCASSIGTGKNIQYFGAGTRLSVL.